This TCR beta chain was sequenced in a study of T cells after yellow fever vaccination. Whole-study results and caveats: Few clonotypes appeared in both CD4 and CD8 compartments.

The germline gives CDR1 KGHSH, CDR2 LQKENI. The V end lost 4 bases, the J end lost 7 bases, and 14 bases lay between the germline ends. The CDR3 length is 15 residues. By 5'RACE template switching, TCR cDNA was produced, with a universal primer site and UMIs added in the process. TCRdb redid the calling of the 5' RACE reads with MiXCR, one entry per CDR3 protein. The profile shows hundreds of thousands of distinct CDR3 sequences, around a tenth of them singletons. Comments on this clonotype: Antigen unknown.

The J gene is TRBJ1-6, the V gene TRBV18; tentative D call: TRBD1 (6 bases). Specimen: PBMCs, collected on the day of the first yellow fever vaccination. The sequence came from a man aged 18 to 30 who received the YFV17D yellow fever vaccine. The CDR3 DNA sequence: TGTGCCAGCTCACTCTACAACAGGGCCAATTCACCCCTCCACTTT. It yields the protein CASSLYNRANSPLHF.